The 30 T cell receptor beta chains below come from one sample, sequenced in a study of T-cell reconstitution after alpha-beta-depleted transplantation in children. Preparation of the TCRbeta library was carried out with unique molecular identifiers. TCRdb called the PCR reads again in MiXCR, with one record for every CDR3 protein. The table has under 150,000 distinct CDR3 sequences, 9.7% seen once. Specimen: PBMCs, mostly from graft donor cells, collected 180 days after TCRalphabeta/CD19-depleted stem cell transplant. These receptors all come from a girl in the first two years of life who had a stem cell transplant for combined immunodeficiency, so the T cells may come from the graft donor.

This clonotype was seen a single time. A much larger clone sits a single nucleotide away, making a read error possible. This chain joins TRBV3-1 and TRBJ1-5, with TRBD1 as a possible D gene (5 bases). The V gene's germline CDR1 is LGHDT and CDR2 YNNKEL (reference sequence). V dropped 3 bases and J dropped 7 bases, with 10 bases sitting between them. The CDR3 is made up of 13 amino acids. CDR3 DNA sequence: TGTGCCAGCAGCCAGAACCAGGGACAGCCCCAGCATTTT. Amino acid sequence: CASSQNQGQPQHF.

In this sample, this clonotype turned up a few times. The rearrangement uses TRBV4-3 and TRBJ2-1; D possibly uses TRBD1 or TRBD2 (5 bases each). The length of the CDR3 is 19 residues. Trimming removed 1 base at V and 1 base at J, with 20 bases between. Germline CDR1 and CDR2: LGHNA and YSLEER. The CDR3 sequence: CASSQGSGTLRFSYNEQFF. The CDR3 nucleotides are TGCGCCAGCAGCCAAGGTTCAGGGACCCTACGATTTTCCTACAATGAGCAGTTCTTC.

The V gene is TRBV20-1, the J gene TRBJ2-5, with D maybe TRBD1 (6 bases). The V gene lost 1 base and the J gene lost 5 bases, with 17 bases spanning the gap. Germline CDR1 DFQATT, CDR2 SNEGSKA (reference sequence). The CDR3 consists of 15 residues. In DNA, the CDR3 is TGCAGTGCTAGAGCCCCCACACAGGGTGGGGAGACCCAGTACTTC. This gives the protein CSARAPTQGGETQYF.

The CDR3 spells CASSYSGPNEQFF. The CDR3 coding sequence is TGTGCCAGCAGTTACTCGGGCCCCAATGAGCAGTTCTTC. The J gene is TRBJ2-1, the V gene TRBV6-2 or TRBV6-3; D gene unclear. Trimming stripped 0 bases from V and 6 bases from J, with 6 bases between. CDR3 length: 13 residues. Germline-derived CDR1 and CDR2 are MNHEY and SVGEGT.

This clonotype was recorded many times. V usage is TRBV10-3 and J usage is TRBJ2-7; 8 positions agree with TRBD1. Trimming removed 7 bases from V and 0 bases from J; junction bases left unmatched: 5. The germline V gene encodes CDR1 ENHRY and CDR2 SYGVKD. The CDR3 has 14 residues. The CDR3 sequence is CAIMRQGSSYEQYF. CDR3 in DNA: TGTGCCATCATGCGACAGGGGAGCTCCTACGAGCAGTACTTC.

This chain links TRBV10-3 with TRBJ2-2, with a possible D match to TRBD2 (5 bases). The CDR3 contains 15 residues. In germline, CDR1 is ENHRY, CDR2 SYGVKD. V was trimmed by 4 bases and J by 6 bases, leaving 15 bases between them. CDR3 region: CAISGPDGVPGELFF. The CDR3 coding sequence is TGTGCCATCAGTGGCCCCGACGGGGTCCCCGGGGAGCTGTTTTTT.

The CDR3, as DNA: TGCAGTGCTTCTATATCCTACGAGCAGTACTTC. Its translation: CSASISYEQYF. This sequence joins TRBV20-1 and TRBJ2-7; D unresolved. Germline values: CDR1 DFQATT, CDR2 SNEGSKA (reference sequence). Trimming removed 5 bases from V and 1 base from J, with 6 bases in between. This CDR3 is 11 amino acids long.

The chain employs TRBV29-1 and TRBJ2-3, with D maybe TRBD1 (5 bases). The germline V gene encodes CDR1 SQVTM and CDR2 ANQGSEA. The CDR3 runs 14 residues. V was shortened by 4 bases and J by 2 bases, with 13 bases between the two germline ends. CDR3 loop: CSVGVGANTDTQYF. The CDR3 nucleotides are TGCAGCGTTGGGGTTGGGGCTAACACAGATACGCAGTATTTT.

This clonotype was counted between two and nine times. The rearrangement uses TRBV5-5 and TRBJ2-1; D uncertain. In germline, CDR1 is SGHKS, CDR2 YYEKEE (reference sequence). The CDR3 sequence is 15 residues long. Trimming took 2 bases from V and 4 from J, leaving 13 bases between them. CDR3 protein: CASSFSPHPYNEQFF. CDR3 coding DNA: TGTGCCAGCAGCTTTAGTCCACACCCATACAATGAGCAGTTCTTC.

This clonotype was seen only a few times. The rearrangement links TRBV30 to TRBJ2-3; D tentatively fits TRBD1 or TRBD2 (6 bases each). Germline V lookup: CDR1 GTSNPN, CDR2 SVGIG (reference sequence). With 5 bases removed from V and 7 bases from J, the gap between germline ends came to 10 bases. The CDR3 runs to 11 residues. The chain's CDR3 is CAWGGGNTQYF. The CDR3 DNA sequence: TGTGCCTGGGGGGGCGGGAATACGCAGTATTTT.

The chain joins TRBV10-3 to TRBJ2-2; 7 bases match TRBD1. V dropped 6 bases and J dropped 5; count of bases not matched to a gene: 9. The CDR3 loop spans 15 amino acids. Germline V lookup: CDR1 ENHRY, CDR2 SYGVKD. CDR3 residues: CAISPHRGGTGELFF. The CDR3 DNA follows: TGTGCCATCAGCCCCCACAGGGGTGGGACCGGGGAGCTGTTTTTT.

This clonotype has more than one count but fewer than ten. The gene calls are TRBV6-5 and TRBJ2-1; D may be TRBD2 (6 bases). The CDR3 covers 16 residues. CDR1 and CDR2 (germline): MNHEY, SVGAGI. The V end was cut by 2 bases, the J end by 3 bases, with 14 bases between. Here the CDR3 reads CASSYIREEDYNEQFF. CDR3 coding DNA: TGTGCCAGCAGTTACATCAGGGAGGAGGACTACAATGAGCAGTTCTTC.

Many counts were recorded for this clonotype. The CDR3, as DNA: TGCAGCGTTGGGCTAGTAGTCGACAATGAGCAGTTCTTC. It yields the protein CSVGLVVDNEQFF. The chain couples TRBV29-1 to TRBJ2-1, with D hard to call. This CDR3 is built from 13 residues. V gave up 4 bases and J gave up 5 bases, with 12 bases separating them. Germline CDR1 and CDR2: SQVTM and ANQGSEA.

This clonotype appeared a few times. The chain joins TRBV7-2 to TRBJ2-3; D remains ambiguous. CDR3 length equals 15 residues. V lost 1 base and J 3 bases, leaving 11 bases between the germline ends. CDR1 is SGHTA and CDR2 is FQGNSA in the germline V gene. The CDR3 reads CASSLGVAVTDTQYF. The CDR3 DNA is TGTGCCAGCAGCTTAGGGGTCGCAGTTACAGATACGCAGTATTTT. The full variable domain, with the rest looked up from reference TRBV7-2 and TRBJ2-3, is GAGVSQSPSNKVTEKGKDVELRCDPISGHTALYWYRQSLGQGLEFLIYFQGNSAPDKSGLPSDRFSAERTGGSVSTLTIQRTQQEDSAVYLCASSLGVAVTDTQYFGPGTRLTVL.

V usage is TRBV20-1 and J usage is TRBJ2-7; D may match TRBD1 or TRBD2 (7 bases each). Trimming took off 2 bases at V and 6 bases at J, with 17 bases between the two ends. The length of the CDR3 is 14 residues. Germline assignment: CDR1 DFQATT and CDR2 SNEGSKA (reference sequence). The CDR3 loop is CSARYGTKGAEQYF. The CDR3 nucleotides read TGCAGTGCTAGATACGGGACTAAGGGGGCCGAGCAGTACTTC.

This clonotype was seen a handful of times. This chain links TRBV18 with TRBJ2-2, with 9 bases matching TRBD2. Germline lookup yields CDR1 KGHSH and CDR2 LQKENI. The CDR3 sequence is 16 residues long. J was trimmed by 2 bases and V by 3 bases; bases with no gene match: 4. The CDR3 nucleotides read TGTGCCAGCTCACCGACTAGCGGAGAAAACACCGGGGAGCTGTTTTTT. This encodes CASSPTSGENTGELFF.

This clonotype was seen repeatedly, ten times or more. The chain joins TRBV12-3 or TRBV12-4 to TRBJ1-4; no reliable D call. The CDR3 runs 15 residues. Trimming cost V 1 base and J 0 bases, with 6 bases left between them. CDR3 region: CASSLVAATNEKLFF. In DNA, the CDR3 is TGTGCCAGCAGTTTAGTCGCAGCAACTAATGAAAAACTGTTTTTT.

The CDR3 DNA reads TGTGCCAGCAGCTTGGGGACAGGAATCTATGGCTACACCTTC. Translation gives CASSLGTGIYGYTF. V is TRBV5-8 and J is TRBJ1-2, with TRBD1 identical over 7 bases. There are 14 residues in the CDR3. V trimming: 0 bases; J trimming: 4 bases; junction bases outside the gene matches: 3. The germline CDR1 and CDR2 sequences are SGHTS and YDEGEE.

This clonotype was observed a handful of times. J is TRBJ1-5 and V is TRBV5-6; D gene uncertain. The CDR3 runs to 12 residues. Germline V CDR1 and CDR2: SGHDT, YYEEEE. Deletions cut 1 base from V and 6 bases from J, with 5 bases between. DNA for the CDR3: TGTGCCAGCAGCTTGAACGCTCAGCCCCAGCATTTT. It codes for CASSLNAQPQHF.

This clonotype was counted a few times. The genes are TRBV20-1 and TRBJ1-4; D gene unclear. From germline, CDR1 is DFQATT and CDR2 SNEGSKA (reference sequence). Trimming removed 6 bases at V and 5 bases at J, with 7 bases between. This CDR3 has 11 amino acids. This CDR3 reads CSAWRNEKLFF. DNA for the CDR3: TGCAGTGCCTGGAGGAATGAAAAACTGTTTTTT.

The rearrangement links TRBV25-1 to TRBJ2-3; D uncertain. Germline CDR1 is MGHDK and CDR2 is SYGVNS. The CDR3 covers 12 residues. Trimming removed 3 bases at V and 4 bases at J, with 5 bases between. The CDR3: CASSDWSDTQYF. CDR3 in DNA: TGTGCCAGCAGTGATTGGTCAGATACGCAGTATTTT. The full variable domain, with the rest looked up from reference TRBV25-1 and TRBJ2-3, is EADIYQTPRYLVIGTGKKITLECSQTMGHDKMYWYQQDPGMELHLIHYSYGVNSTEKGDLSSESTVSRIRTEHFPLTLESARPSHTSQYLCASSDWSDTQYFGPGTRLTVL.

The genes are TRBV6-5 and TRBJ2-7, with TRBD1 identical over 9 bases. The germline gives CDR1 MNHEY, CDR2 SVGAGI. The junction had 6 bases not matched to a gene; V was cut back by 0 bases and J by 3 bases. CDR3 length equals 16 residues. CDR3 sequence: CASSYSAGQGHYEQYF. For the CDR3, the DNA is TGTGCCAGCAGTTACTCGGCGGGACAGGGACACTACGAGCAGTACTTC.

This chain joins TRBV20-1 and TRBJ2-5; maybe TRBD1 (5 bases). The germline gives CDR1 DFQATT, CDR2 SNEGSKA (reference sequence). V lost 3 bases to trimming and J lost 5 bases, with 25 bases between them. This CDR3 has 17 residues. CDR3: CSASYYRTGSDIETQYF. CDR3 DNA: TGCAGTGCTAGCTATTACCGAACAGGATCCGACATTGAGACCCAGTACTTC.

Points on this clonotype: A much larger clone is a single base away; this may be a read error. The chain carries TRBV5-1 and TRBJ2-7; D gene uncertain. CDR1 is SGHRS and CDR2 is YFSETQ in the germline V gene. This CDR3 spans 14 amino acids. V was trimmed by 2 bases and J by 0 bases, leaving 9 bases between them. CDR3 DNA sequence: TGCGCCAGCAGCTTTCTAGACATCTCCTACGAGCAGTACTTC. Its translation is CASSFLDISYEQYF.

CDR3 protein: CASSQLAAGPDTQYF. The CDR3 bases are TGTGCCAGCAGCCAACTTGCGGCGGGGCCAGATACGCAGTATTTT. The chain recombines TRBV3-1 with TRBJ2-3; TRBD2 is a possible D gene (6 bases). Per germline, CDR1 LGHDT and CDR2 YNNKEL (reference sequence). Trimming shortened V by 2 bases and J by 4 bases, and 13 bases separated the two germline ends. This CDR3 comprises 15 residues.

The rearrangement links TRBV20-1 to TRBJ1-2; D is uncertain. CDR1 is DFQATT and CDR2 is SNEGSKA in the germline V gene (reference sequence). Trimming took off 3 bases at V and 3 bases at J, with 5 bases between the two ends. The CDR3 is made up of 11 amino acids. CDR3 sequence: CSASGDYGYTF. Written as DNA, the CDR3 is TGCAGTGCTAGTGGAGACTATGGCTACACCTTC.

This clonotype turned up a few times. The gene calls are TRBV7-2 and TRBJ2-7, with D unclear. The CDR3 contains 11 residues. V was clipped by 0 bases and J by 7 bases, with 4 bases between them. Germline V gene data show CDR1 as SGHTA and CDR2 as FQGNSA. The CDR3 nucleotides read TGTGCCAGCAGCTTAGCTGAGGAGCAGTACTTC. Its translation is CASSLAEEQYF.

The CDR3 nucleotides read TGTGCCAGCAGCTTAGGCGGGGGGCTGTACAATGAGCAGTTCTTC. As protein: CASSLGGGLYNEQFF. The chain combines TRBV11-2 with TRBJ2-1, with TRBD2 matching over 8 bases. V lost 1 base to trimming and J lost 4 bases; unmatched junction nucleotides: 3. The CDR3 consists of 15 residues. Germline V gene sequence: CDR1 SGHAT, CDR2 FQNNGV.

There are a few counts of this clonotype. The chain couples TRBV18 to TRBJ1-1, with a possible D match to TRBD1 (5 bases). The CDR3 has 13 amino acids. Per germline, CDR1 KGHSH and CDR2 LQKENI. With 4 bases removed from V and 3 bases from J, the gap between germline ends came to 9 bases. As DNA, the CDR3 is TGTGCCAGCTCACGCAGGGTGCACACTGAAGCTTTCTTT. The encoded protein is CASSRRVHTEAFF.

Ten or more counts support this clonotype. The chain couples TRBV20-1 to TRBJ2-5; 8 bases are a match to TRBD1. CDR1 DFQATT and CDR2 SNEGSKA come from the germline V gene (reference sequence). V lost 6 bases and J lost 5; bases outside the gene matches: 5. This CDR3 has 12 residues. CDR3 coding DNA: TGCAGTGCCCGCCGGGACAGGGAGACCCAGTACTTC. Translated: CSARRDRETQYF.